Below, 20 T cell receptor beta chains from the same sample are listed, as sequenced in a study of T cells in Graves' hyperthyroidism and ophthalmopathy. Amplified regions were TCR beta CDR3 sequences from RNA transcripts. The HTBI primer set drove a first-round RT-PCR of the TCR CDR3. Via MiXCR, TCRdb re-called the multiplex PCR reads, giving one row per CDR3 protein. The sample shows about 530,000 distinct CDR3 sequences, approximately 17% of them seen only once. What was sequenced was blood. These receptors all come from a woman aged 18 to 35 with Graves' ophthalmopathy.

About this clonotype itself: A junction end diverges from the germline sequence, so it may reflect a read error. The chain joins TRBV11-2 to TRBJ2-5; 8 bases align to TRBD1. In germline, CDR1 is SGHAT, CDR2 FQNNGV. The CDR3 is made up of 18 amino acids. CDR3 residues: CASGLVGQGPIVQETQYF. For the CDR3, the DNA is TGTGCCAGCGGCTTAGTCGGACAGGGCCCAATAGTACAAGAGACCCAGTACTTC. The complete variable domain, with remaining parts taken from reference TRBV11-2 and TRBJ2-5, reads EAGVAQSPRYKIIEKRQSVAFWCNPISGHATLYWYQQILGQGPKLLIQFQNNGVVDDSQLPKDRFSAERLKGVDSTLKIQPAKLEDSAVYLCASGLVGQGPIVQETQYFGPGTRLLVL.

V and J are TRBV2 and TRBJ1-4; D gene uncertain. This CDR3 spans 11 amino acids. The V end lost 7 bases, the J end lost 6 bases, and 6 bases lay between the germline ends. Germline assignment: CDR1 SNHLY and CDR2 FYNNEI. The CDR3 spells CASIGDEKLFF. As DNA, the CDR3 is TGTGCCAGCATAGGTGATGAAAAACTGTTTTTT.

This clonotype was recorded a few times. The chain uses TRBV29-1 and TRBJ2-1; maybe TRBD2 (5 bases). Germline CDR1 is SQVTM and CDR2 is ANQGSEA. Trimming left V 6 bases short and J 0 bases short, with 12 bases between. This CDR3 is 14 amino acids long. The CDR3 is CSVAGLDSYNEQFF. The CDR3 DNA reads TGCAGCGTCGCTGGACTGGACTCCTACAATGAGCAGTTCTTC.

This clonotype was seen many times. V is TRBV6-2 or TRBV6-3 and J is TRBJ1-5, with D perhaps matching TRBD1 (5 bases). The ends were cut back, 3 bases at V and 6 bases at J, with 9 bases in the middle. The CDR3 length is 13 residues. Germline assignment: CDR1 MNHEY and CDR2 SVGEGT. The CDR3 DNA reads TGTGCCAGCAGTTATTCGGGGGTTCAGCCCCAGCATTTT. Residues: CASSYSGVQPQHF.

This clonotype showed up many times. J is TRBJ1-3 and V is TRBV2; D uncertain. The V gene lost 7 bases and the J gene lost 0 bases, with 10 bases spanning the gap. The germline V gene encodes CDR1 SNHLY and CDR2 FYNNEI. The CDR3 contains 14 residues. CDR3 amino acids: CASIEEDSGNTIYF. Written as DNA, the CDR3 is TGTGCCAGCATAGAAGAGGACTCTGGAAACACCATATATTTT.

The chain combines TRBV7-9 with TRBJ2-5, with TRBD2 matching over 14 bases. With 5 bases clipped from V and 1 base from J, the junction kept 6 bases outside the gene matches. The CDR3 runs to 17 residues. Germline-derived CDR1 and CDR2 are SEHNR and FQNEAQ (reference sequence). CDR3 protein: CASSPGLAGGSQETQYF. The CDR3 coding sequence is TGTGCCAGCAGCCCCGGACTAGCGGGAGGTAGCCAAGAGACCCAGTACTTC.

This clonotype was seen many times. V gene TRBV27 combines with J gene TRBJ2-7, with D possibly being TRBD1 or TRBD2 (5 bases each). Germline V gives CDR1 MNHEY, CDR2 SMNVEV (reference sequence). CDR3 size: 14 residues. Trimming took off 5 bases at V and 5 bases at J, with 16 bases between the two ends. CDR3 in DNA: TGTGCCAGCAGTCTACTGACCGGGGCGGACGAGCAGTACTTC. This gives the protein CASSLLTGADEQYF.

This clonotype was seen ten or more times. The chain combines TRBV11-2 with TRBJ2-2; D is unresolved. The CDR3 consists of 13 residues. CDR1 and CDR2 from the germline V gene are SGHAT and FQNNGV. The ends were cut back, 5 bases at V and 7 bases at J, with 11 bases in the middle. The CDR3 nucleotides are TGTGCCAGCAGCATCCAAGAAGTCGGGGAGCTGTTTTTT. Translating it yields CASSIQEVGELFF.

This clonotype was seen more than once but under ten times. The V gene is TRBV3-1, the J gene TRBJ2-1, with D possibly matching TRBD2 (5 bases). Germline loops: CDR1 LGHDT, CDR2 YNNKEL (reference sequence). The V and J ends lost 5 bases and 6 bases respectively, with 14 bases between them. The CDR3 contains 14 residues. The CDR3 DNA reads as TGTGCCAGCAGCGTAGGCGGGTTGGTCAATGAGCAGTTCTTC. Its translation: CASSVGGLVNEQFF.

With respect to this clonotype: A much larger clone lies one base from this, so it may be a read error. This sequence joins TRBV30 and TRBJ1-4; weak D call: TRBD1 (5 bases). CDR1 and CDR2 from the germline V gene are GTSNPN and SVGIG (reference sequence). CDR3 length equals 11 residues. The CDR3 loop reads CGWGRNEKLFF. CDR3 bases: TGTGGCTGGGGCAGAAATGAAAAACTGTTTTTT.

The gene calls are TRBV18 and TRBJ2-1; 8 bases line up with TRBD1. Germline trimming cut 4 bases from V and 9 bases from J; bases unmatched to any gene: 8. The CDR3 is 14 residues long. Germline V CDR1 and CDR2: KGHSH, LQKENI. The CDR3 is CASSRTGSSAEQFF. CDR3 bases: TGTGCCAGCTCACGGACAGGGTCTAGTGCTGAGCAGTTCTTC.

V gene TRBV27 combines with J gene TRBJ1-2; 9 nucleotides agree with TRBD1. Germline values: CDR1 MNHEY, CDR2 SMNVEV (reference sequence). V lost 7 bases, J lost 8 bases, and 5 bases stayed unmatched. CDR3 length: 12 residues. CDR3 bases: TGTGCCAGCAAACAGGGGGCTAAAGGCTACACCTTC. It encodes CASKQGAKGYTF.

Here the CDR3 reads CASAQGAGGNEAFF. The CDR3, as DNA: TGTGCCAGCGCCCAGGGGGCAGGGGGAAATGAAGCTTTCTTT. The chain joins TRBV11-2 to TRBJ1-1, with 8 positions matching TRBD1. Trimming took 8 bases from V and 7 from J; bases not matched to a gene: 12. Germline CDR1 and CDR2: SGHAT and FQNNGV. The CDR3 consists of 14 residues.

This chain joins TRBV27 and TRBJ2-3, with TRBD1 as a possible D gene (5 bases). Per the germline V gene, CDR1 is MNHEY and CDR2 is SMNVEV (reference sequence). V shed 6 bases and J shed 0 bases, with 13 bases lying between them. The CDR3 is made up of 15 amino acids. The CDR3 DNA sequence: TGTGCCAGCAGCTTAAGTGACAGTAGCACAGATACGCAGTATTTT. This codes for CASSLSDSSTDTQYF.

This clonotype has just one count. A read error may account for a junction end that differs from germline. The chain links TRBV12-3 or TRBV12-4 to TRBJ2-2; possibly TRBD2 for D (5 bases). The CDR3 spans 13 residues. The CDR3 loop is CASSSLANGELVF. In nucleotides, the CDR3 is TGTGCCAGCAGTTCCCTAGCTAACGGGGAGCTGGTTTTT.

There are many counts of this clonotype. The J gene is TRBJ1-2, the V gene TRBV19, with D unclear. This CDR3 comprises 15 residues. CDR1 is LNHDA, CDR2 SQIVND, per germline (reference sequence). Trimming cost V 6 bases and J 3 bases, with 17 bases left between them. The CDR3 coding sequence is TGTGCCAGTAGACTACCGGGGTTGGGTGACTATGGCTACACCTTC. This translates into CASRLPGLGDYGYTF.

The chain couples TRBV6-5 to TRBJ2-3; 8 positions match TRBD1. The J segment lost 1 base and the V segment lost 0 bases, leaving 0 bases of the junction unmatched. CDR1 and CDR2 from the germline V gene are MNHEY and SVGAGI. The CDR3 has 15 residues. CDR3 nucleotide sequence: TGTGCCAGCAGTTACTCGGGACAGGGCACAGATACGCAGTATTTT. Translating it yields CASSYSGQGTDTQYF.

This clonotype has a count of ten or more. The chain combines TRBV30 with TRBJ1-1, with D maybe TRBD1 (6 bases). V shed 3 bases and J shed 3 bases, with 11 bases lying between them. The CDR3 is 13 residues long. Germline lookup yields CDR1 GTSNPN and CDR2 SVGIG (reference sequence). The DNA for the CDR3 is TGTGCCTGGAGCCTATCAGGGGACACTGAAGCTTTCTTT. Protein product: CAWSLSGDTEAFF.

This clonotype was counted only a few times. The gene calls are TRBV7-8 and TRBJ2-2; 15 bases fit TRBD2. The ends lost 4 bases at V and 1 base at J; junction bases unmatched: 7. The germline CDR1 and CDR2 sequences are SGHVS and FQNEAQ. The CDR3 is 19 amino acids. The CDR3 sequence: CASSSRTSGGAKNTGELFF. The CDR3 DNA is TGTGCCAGCAGCTCCCGGACTAGCGGGGGGGCGAAGAACACCGGGGAGCTGTTTTTT.

The chain links TRBV7-2 to TRBJ1-2; 8 bases are a match to TRBD1. The CDR3 covers 17 residues. Germline CDR1 is SGHTA and CDR2 is FQGNSA. J gave up 4 bases and V 9 bases, and 19 bases lay outside the gene matches. CDR3 protein: CASKGTINRDRSYGYTF. CDR3 nucleotide sequence: TGTGCCAGTAAAGGCACGATTAACCGGGACAGGAGCTATGGCTACACCTTC.